This paragraph covers one TCR beta chain sequence. The antigen remains unidentified. The data originate from a study of cytomegalovirus exposure and HLA in healthy donors. The wider study: An early data release held approximately 85 million unique TCRs from HLA-typed donors. Study outcomes and limitations: The study flagged about 150 TCR beta chains as cytomegalovirus-associated. Later analysis demonstrated an association between a missense DCLRE1C variant and TCR beta V- and J-gene trimming. In a later analysis, about 17,000 TCR beta sequences were associated with HLA alleles at 0.05 false discovery rate.

PCR involved 60 Vbeta and 13 Jbeta primers. Assay used: immunoSEQ multiplex PCR; TCRdb lists only in-frame clones, some missing. This table has approximately 150,000 clones, nearly 85% appearing once. This TCR derives from a male donor in good health and CMV-seronegative. The specimen sequenced was PBMCs.

The CDR3 sequence: CASSREDRLKYF. CDR3 sequence (DNA): TGTGCCAGCAGCCGAGAAGACAGATTGAAGTACTTC. The chain carries TRBV14 and TRBJ2-7; a possible D gene is TRBD1 (5 bases). The CDR3 spans 12 residues. Germline CDR1 reads SGHDN; CDR2 reads FVKESK. The germline V and J ends were trimmed by 4 bases and 11 bases, with 15 bases remaining between them.